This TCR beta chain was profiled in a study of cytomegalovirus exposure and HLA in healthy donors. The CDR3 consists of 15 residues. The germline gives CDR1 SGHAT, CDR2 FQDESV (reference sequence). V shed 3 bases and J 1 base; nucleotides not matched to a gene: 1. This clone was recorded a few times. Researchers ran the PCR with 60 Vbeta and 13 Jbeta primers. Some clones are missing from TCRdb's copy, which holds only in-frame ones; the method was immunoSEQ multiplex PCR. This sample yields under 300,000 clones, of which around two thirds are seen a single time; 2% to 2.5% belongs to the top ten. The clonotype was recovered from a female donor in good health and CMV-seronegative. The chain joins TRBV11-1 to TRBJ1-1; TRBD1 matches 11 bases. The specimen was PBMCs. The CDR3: CASSLGQGGNTEAFF. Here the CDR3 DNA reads TGTGCCAGCAGCTTGGGACAGGGGGGGAACACTGAAGCTTTCTTT. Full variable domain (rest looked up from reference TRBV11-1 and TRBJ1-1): EAEVAQSPRYKITEKSQAVAFWCDPISGHATLYWYRQILGQGPELLVQFQDESVVDDSQLPKDRFSAERLKGVDSTLKIQPAELGDSAMYLCASSLGQGGNTEAFFGQGTRLTVV.